A selection of T cell receptor beta chains follows, all from one sample in a study of cytomegalovirus exposure and HLA in healthy donors. Data came from immunoSEQ multiplex PCR; TCRdb stores just in-frame clones and leaves some out. This table holds around 190,000 clones, about 80% found once. The specimen was PBMCs. The receptors derive from a woman between 40 and 55 years old in good health and CMV-seronegative. CDR3s include the opening cysteine and the closing phenylalanine or tryptophan. The order of the fields is clone size, J gene, V gene, D gene, CDR3 DNA, CDR3 protein. D genes are given only for firm matches. A clone size is listed for some rows: how often the clone was seen (once, few, many), or a class if it is expanded.

abundance: -; j_gene: TRBJ2-1; v_gene: TRBV7-7; d_gene: TRBD2; CDR3nt: TGTGCTAGCAGCGAACTAGCGGGAGGGCGCAATGAGCAGTTCTTC; CDR3aa: CASSELAGGRNEQFF
abundance: -; j_gene: TRBJ2-1; v_gene: TRBV5-1; d_gene: TRBD2; CDR3nt: TGCGCCAGCAGCTTGGGACTAGCAGATAACAATGAGCAGTTCTTC; CDR3aa: CASSLGLADNNEQFF
abundance: -; j_gene: TRBJ2-3; v_gene: TRBV5-1; d_gene: -; CDR3nt: TGCGCCAGCAGCTTAAGCACAGGGCAAGATACGCAGTATTTT; CDR3aa: CASSLSTGQDTQYF
abundance: few; j_gene: TRBJ1-1; v_gene: TRBV9; d_gene: TRBD1; CDR3nt: TGTGCCAGCAGCCCCTGGGACAGCGTGAACACTGAAGCTTTCTTT; CDR3aa: CASSPWDSVNTEAFF
abundance: -; j_gene: TRBJ1-5; v_gene: TRBV6-6; d_gene: -; CDR3nt: TGTGCCAGCAGTTACGGGACTGCTCAGCCCCAGCATTTT; CDR3aa: CASSYGTAQPQHF
abundance: -; j_gene: TRBJ2-1; v_gene: TRBV11-3; d_gene: TRBD2; CDR3nt: TGTGCCAGCAGCTTAGGGGGGACTAGCGGACACAATGAGCAGTTCTTC; CDR3aa: CASSLGGTSGHNEQFF
abundance: -; j_gene: TRBJ1-1; v_gene: TRBV9; d_gene: TRBD1; CDR3nt: TGTGCCAGCAGCGCCCCCGAACAGGGGGCTACGGAAGCTTTCTTT; CDR3aa: CASSAPEQGATEAFF
abundance: few; j_gene: TRBJ1-1; v_gene: TRBV10-3; d_gene: TRBD1; CDR3nt: TGTGCCATCAGTGACCCCGGGACAGGAGGAAACACTGAAGCTTTCTTT; CDR3aa: CAISDPGTGGNTEAFF
abundance: -; j_gene: TRBJ2-1; v_gene: TRBV19; d_gene: TRBD1; CDR3nt: TGTGCCAGTAGTAGAAGCGGGACAGGGGGTGAGCAGTTCTTC; CDR3aa: CASSRSGTGGEQFF
abundance: -; j_gene: TRBJ1-1; v_gene: TRBV4-2; d_gene: TRBD1; CDR3nt: TGTGCCAGCAGCCAAGAGCAGGGGGCAGGCACTGAAGCTTTCTTT; CDR3aa: CASSQEQGAGTEAFF
abundance: -; j_gene: TRBJ1-1; v_gene: TRBV2; d_gene: -; CDR3nt: TGTGCCAGCATCCCGCTCGGGGTAGGGGGCACTGAAGCTTTCTTT; CDR3aa: CASIPLGVGGTEAFF
abundance: once; j_gene: TRBJ2-3; v_gene: TRBV6-5; d_gene: TRBD2; CDR3nt: TGTGCCAGCAGGAGCCTGAGCGGGGTCACAGATACGCAGTATTTT; CDR3aa: CASRSLSGVTDTQYF
abundance: -; j_gene: TRBJ2-1; v_gene: TRBV4-1; d_gene: TRBD2; CDR3nt: TGCGCCAGCAGCCCGTTGGGGACTAGCGAGGACAATGAGCAGTTCTTC; CDR3aa: CASSPLGTSEDNEQFF
abundance: once; j_gene: TRBJ2-7; v_gene: TRBV7-9; d_gene: -; CDR3nt: TGTGCCAGCAGCTTAATCAATATCCAAACAGAGCAGTACTTC; CDR3aa: CASSLINIQTEQYF
abundance: -; j_gene: TRBJ1-1; v_gene: TRBV5-1; d_gene: -; CDR3nt: TGCGCCAGCAGCTCACAAGGGAGCACTGAAGCTTTCTTT; CDR3aa: CASSSQGSTEAFF
abundance: once; j_gene: TRBJ1-2; v_gene: TRBV19; d_gene: -; CDR3nt: TGTGCCAGTAGGCCAGAAGGTCTGGCCCCGGGTTATGGCTACACCTTC; CDR3aa: CASRPEGLAPGYGYTF
abundance: -; j_gene: TRBJ1-1; v_gene: TRBV19; d_gene: -; CDR3nt: TGTGCCAGTAGTATCTACGGTTTGAACACTGAAGCTTTCTTT; CDR3aa: CASSIYGLNTEAFF
abundance: -; j_gene: TRBJ1-1; v_gene: TRBV2; d_gene: -; CDR3nt: TGTGCCAGCCAACGGGACACTGAAGCTTTCTTT; CDR3aa: CASQRDTEAFF
abundance: -; j_gene: TRBJ2-1; v_gene: TRBV6-6; d_gene: TRBD1; CDR3nt: TGTGCCAGCAGTGCAGGGGGTAATGAGCAGTTCTTC; CDR3aa: CASSAGGNEQFF
abundance: -; j_gene: TRBJ1-2; v_gene: TRBV6-5; d_gene: -; CDR3nt: TGTGCCAGCAGTTATATCAGCTCCGGGTCTGGCTACACCTTC; CDR3aa: CASSYISSGSGYTF
abundance: once; j_gene: TRBJ2-7; v_gene: TRBV7-2; d_gene: -; CDR3nt: TGTGCCAGCAGCTTACAGTGGGAGAAAGAGCAGTACTTC; CDR3aa: CASSLQWEKEQYF
abundance: -; j_gene: TRBJ1-3; v_gene: TRBV5-1; d_gene: TRBD1; CDR3nt: TGCGCCAGCAGCTTCTCAACAGGGGACTCTGGAAACACCATATATTTT; CDR3aa: CASSFSTGDSGNTIYF